This TCR beta chain emerged from a study of T cell responses to AZD1222 COVID-19 vaccine. This CDR3 has 14 amino acids. Germline V CDR1 and CDR2: SGHNT, YYREEE (reference sequence). The ends lost 4 bases at V and 4 bases at J; junction bases unmatched: 4. Study-wide findings and caveats: Unmutated variant regions are reportedly the target of nearly half of TCRs that are spike-specific. Vaccination with two AZD1222 doses was followed by a rise in Spike-specific TCR breadth and depth. The peak T cell response came first, and repertoires were sampled only after it.

This clone appeared a few times. Its matching antigen is unknown. The repertoire was sequenced with immunoSEQ multiplex PCR; TCRdb's copy has only in-frame clones and lacks some. The data contain more than 140,000 clones, around 90% of them singletons. The chain is built from TRBV5-4 and TRBJ1-4, with 7 bases matching TRBD1. The TCR sequence derives from an adult in good health. The material was peripheral blood, obtained on day 0 of AZD1222 vaccination. The CDR3 sequence: CASSPTGINEKLFF. In DNA form, the CDR3 reads TGTGCCAGCAGCCCGACAGGGATTAATGAAAAACTGTTTTTT.